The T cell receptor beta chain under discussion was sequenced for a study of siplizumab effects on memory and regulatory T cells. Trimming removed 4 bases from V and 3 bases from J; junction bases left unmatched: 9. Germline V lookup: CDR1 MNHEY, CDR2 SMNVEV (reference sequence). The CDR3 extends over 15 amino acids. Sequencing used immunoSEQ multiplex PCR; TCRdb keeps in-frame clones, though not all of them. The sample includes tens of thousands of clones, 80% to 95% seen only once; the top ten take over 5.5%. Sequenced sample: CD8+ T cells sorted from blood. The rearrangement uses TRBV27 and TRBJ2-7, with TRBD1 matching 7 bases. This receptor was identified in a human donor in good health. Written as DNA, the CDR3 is TGTGCCAGCAGTTCCCCGGGACAGACAGACTACGAGCAGTACTTC. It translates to CASSSPGQTDYEQYF.